The clone carrying this TCR beta chain was observed a handful of times. Its antigen is unidentified. MiXCR was run by TCRdb on the 5' RACE reads, yielding one entry per CDR3 protein. The sample lists under 250,000 distinct CDR3 sequences; approximately 9% were seen once. The sample originates from a study of T-cell memory formation after mild COVID-19. Regarding the study as a whole: CD4/CD8 balance characterized clones contracting day 15 to 85, and CD4+ skew characterized later expanders. Researchers found some responding clones in pre-infection memory, a sign that cross-reactive memory joined. Shrinking CD4+ clones resided mostly in CM and EM, and CD8+ ones in EMRA.

This CDR3 contains 16 residues. Germline CDR1 is DFQATT and CDR2 is SNEGSKA (reference sequence). Losses at the gene ends were 0 bases for V and 5 bases for J; bases not matched to a gene: 6. The receptor was derived from a man between 18 and 35 years old who had mild COVID-19 (a few samples of this study predate the infection). Cell type and time point are not known. The sequencing input was PBMCs or a T cell subset sorted from them (not recorded which). The chain uses TRBV20-1 and TRBJ2-2, with TRBD1 matching over 10 bases. CDR3 DNA: TGCAGTGCTAGAGATGCCGGGACAGGGGAAACCGGGGAGCTGTTTTTT. It specifies CSARDAGTGETGELFF.